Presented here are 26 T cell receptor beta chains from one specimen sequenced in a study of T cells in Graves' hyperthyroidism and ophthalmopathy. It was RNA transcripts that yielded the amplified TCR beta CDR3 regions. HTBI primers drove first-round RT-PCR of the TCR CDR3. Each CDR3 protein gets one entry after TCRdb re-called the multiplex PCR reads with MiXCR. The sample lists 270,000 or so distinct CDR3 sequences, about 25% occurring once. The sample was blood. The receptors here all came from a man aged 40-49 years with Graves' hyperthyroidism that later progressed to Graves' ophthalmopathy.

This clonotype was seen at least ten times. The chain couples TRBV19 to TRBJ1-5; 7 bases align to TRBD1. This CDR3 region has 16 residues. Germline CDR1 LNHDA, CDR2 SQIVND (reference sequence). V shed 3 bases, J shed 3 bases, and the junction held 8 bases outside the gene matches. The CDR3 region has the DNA TGTGCCAGTAGTATCAACAGGGGTACGGACAATCAGCCCCAGCATTTT. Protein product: CASSINRGTDNQPQHF.

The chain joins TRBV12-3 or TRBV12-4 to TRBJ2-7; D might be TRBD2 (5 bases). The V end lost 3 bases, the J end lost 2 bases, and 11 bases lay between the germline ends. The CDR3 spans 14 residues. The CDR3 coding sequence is TGTGCCAGCAGTTTTCGGACTCAAACCTACGAGCAGTACTTC. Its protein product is CASSFRTQTYEQYF.

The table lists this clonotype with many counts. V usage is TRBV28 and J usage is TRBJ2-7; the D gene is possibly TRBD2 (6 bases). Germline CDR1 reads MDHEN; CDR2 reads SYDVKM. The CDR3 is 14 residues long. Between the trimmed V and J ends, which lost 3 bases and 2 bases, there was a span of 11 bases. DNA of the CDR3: TGTGCCAGCAGTTTGGCCGGGAGTACCTACGAGCAGTACTTC. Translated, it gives CASSLAGSTYEQYF. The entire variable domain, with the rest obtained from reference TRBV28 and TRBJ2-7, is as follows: DVKVTQSSRYLVKRTGEKVFLECVQDMDHENMFWYRQDPGLGLRLIYFSYDVKMKEKGDIPEGYSVSREKKERFSLILESASTNQTSMYLCASSLAGSTYEQYFGPGTRLTVT.

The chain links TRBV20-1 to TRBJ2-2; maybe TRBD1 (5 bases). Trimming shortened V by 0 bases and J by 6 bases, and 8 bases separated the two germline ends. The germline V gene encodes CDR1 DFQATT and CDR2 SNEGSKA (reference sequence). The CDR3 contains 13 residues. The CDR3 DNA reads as TGCAGTGCTAGAGATCAGGGTCCCGGGGAGCTGTTTTTT. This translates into CSARDQGPGELFF.

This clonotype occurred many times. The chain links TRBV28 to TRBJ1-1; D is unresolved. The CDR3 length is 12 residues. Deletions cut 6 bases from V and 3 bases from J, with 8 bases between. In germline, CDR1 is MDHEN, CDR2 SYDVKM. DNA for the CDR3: TGTGCCAGCAGCCTACCGTACACTGAAGCTTTCTTT. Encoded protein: CASSLPYTEAFF. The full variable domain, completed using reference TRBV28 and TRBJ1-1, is DVKVTQSSRYLVKRTGEKVFLECVQDMDHENMFWYRQDPGLGLRLIYFSYDVKMKEKGDIPEGYSVSREKKERFSLILESASTNQTSMYLCASSLPYTEAFFGQGTRLTVV.

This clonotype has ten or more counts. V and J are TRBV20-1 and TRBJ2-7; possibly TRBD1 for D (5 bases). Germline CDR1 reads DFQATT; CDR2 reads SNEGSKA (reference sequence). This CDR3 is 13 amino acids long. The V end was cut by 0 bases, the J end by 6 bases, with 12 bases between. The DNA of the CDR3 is TGCAGTGCTAGAGATTTAAGGGGATTCGAGCAGTACTTC. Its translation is CSARDLRGFEQYF.

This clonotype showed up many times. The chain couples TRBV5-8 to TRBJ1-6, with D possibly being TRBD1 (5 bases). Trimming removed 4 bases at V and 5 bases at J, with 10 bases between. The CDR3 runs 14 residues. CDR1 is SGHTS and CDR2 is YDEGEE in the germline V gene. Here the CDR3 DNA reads TGTGCCAGCAGCCCGGGGCCGAATAATTCACCCCTCCACTTT. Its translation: CASSPGPNNSPLHF. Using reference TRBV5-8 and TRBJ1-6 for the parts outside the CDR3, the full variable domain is EAGVTQSPTHLIKTRGQQATLRCSPISGHTSVYWYQQALGLGLQFLLWYDEGEERNRGNFPPRFSGRQFPNYSSELNVNALELEDSALYLCASSPGPNNSPLHFGNGTRLTVT.

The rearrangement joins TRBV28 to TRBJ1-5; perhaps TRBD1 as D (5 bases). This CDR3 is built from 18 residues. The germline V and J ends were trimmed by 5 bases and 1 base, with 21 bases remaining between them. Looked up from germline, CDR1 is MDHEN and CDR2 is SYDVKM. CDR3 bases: TGTGCCAGCAGTCCCCGAGGCGGGGGTCTAGGAAGCAATCAGCCCCAGCATTTT. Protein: CASSPRGGGLGSNQPQHF. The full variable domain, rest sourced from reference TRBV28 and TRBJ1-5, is DVKVTQSSRYLVKRTGEKVFLECVQDMDHENMFWYRQDPGLGLRLIYFSYDVKMKEKGDIPEGYSVSREKKERFSLILESASTNQTSMYLCASSPRGGGLGSNQPQHFGDGTRLSIL.

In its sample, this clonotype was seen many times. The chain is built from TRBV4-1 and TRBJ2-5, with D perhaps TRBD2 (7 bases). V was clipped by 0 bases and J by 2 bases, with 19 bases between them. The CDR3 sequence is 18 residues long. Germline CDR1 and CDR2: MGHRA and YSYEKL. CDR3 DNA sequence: TGCGCCAGCAGCCAAGATCCCCTCCTGAGGGGGGGACAAGAGACCCAGTACTTC. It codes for CASSQDPLLRGGQETQYF.

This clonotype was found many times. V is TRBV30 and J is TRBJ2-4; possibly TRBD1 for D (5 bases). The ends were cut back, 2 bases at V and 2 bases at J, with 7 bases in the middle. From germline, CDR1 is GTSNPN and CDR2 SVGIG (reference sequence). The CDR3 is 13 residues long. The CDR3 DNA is TGTGCCTGGAGTCCAGGGACCAAAAACATTCAGTACTTC. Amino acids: CAWSPGTKNIQYF.

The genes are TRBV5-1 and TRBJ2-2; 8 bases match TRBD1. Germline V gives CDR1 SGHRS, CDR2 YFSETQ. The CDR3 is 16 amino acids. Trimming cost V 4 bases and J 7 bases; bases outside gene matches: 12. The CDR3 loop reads CASSIRGQGSIGELFF. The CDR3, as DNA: TGCGCCAGCAGCATCCGTGGACAGGGAAGTATCGGGGAGCTGTTTTTT. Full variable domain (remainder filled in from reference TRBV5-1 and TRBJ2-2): KAGVTQTPRYLIKTRGQQVTLSCSPISGHRSVSWYQQTPGQGLQFLFEYFSETQRNKGNFPGRFSGRQFSNSRSEMNVSTLELGDSALYLCASSIRGQGSIGELFFGEGSRLTVL.

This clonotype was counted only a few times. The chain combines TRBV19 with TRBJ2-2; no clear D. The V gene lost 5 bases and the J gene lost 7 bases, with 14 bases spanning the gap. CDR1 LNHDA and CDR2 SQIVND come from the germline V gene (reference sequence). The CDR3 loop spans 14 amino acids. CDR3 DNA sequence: TGTGCCAGTAGTTTACAGAGGCTTGTCGGGGAGCTGTTTTTT. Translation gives CASSLQRLVGELFF.

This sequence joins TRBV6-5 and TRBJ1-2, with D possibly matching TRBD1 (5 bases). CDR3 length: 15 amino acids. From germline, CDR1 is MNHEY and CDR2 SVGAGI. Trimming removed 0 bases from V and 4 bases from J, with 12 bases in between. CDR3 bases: TGTGCCAGCAGTTACTCTCCGGACACGATCTATGGCTACACCTTC. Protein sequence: CASSYSPDTIYGYTF.

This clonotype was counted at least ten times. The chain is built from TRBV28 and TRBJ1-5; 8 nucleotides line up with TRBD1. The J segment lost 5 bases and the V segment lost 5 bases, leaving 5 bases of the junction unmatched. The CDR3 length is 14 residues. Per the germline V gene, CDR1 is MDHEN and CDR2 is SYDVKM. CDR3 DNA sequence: TGTGCCAGCAGTGCCGGGACAGGATATCAGCCCCAGCATTTT. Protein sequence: CASSAGTGYQPQHF.

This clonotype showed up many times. CDR3 sequence reads: CSVRQELDYGYTF. CDR3 coding DNA: TGCAGCGTTAGACAGGAACTTGACTATGGCTACACCTTC. This rearrangement joins TRBV29-1 to TRBJ1-2, with D maybe TRBD1 (6 bases). This CDR3 contains 13 residues. The V and J ends lost 5 bases and 3 bases respectively, with 13 bases between them. Germline-derived CDR1 and CDR2 are SQVTM and ANQGSEA.

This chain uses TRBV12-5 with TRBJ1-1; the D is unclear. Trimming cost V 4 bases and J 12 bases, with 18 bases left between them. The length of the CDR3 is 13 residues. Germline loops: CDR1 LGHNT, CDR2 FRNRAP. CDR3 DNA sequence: TGTGCTAGTGGTTCCGAAAAAAACCAAGGAACTTTCTTT. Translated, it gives CASGSEKNQGTFF.

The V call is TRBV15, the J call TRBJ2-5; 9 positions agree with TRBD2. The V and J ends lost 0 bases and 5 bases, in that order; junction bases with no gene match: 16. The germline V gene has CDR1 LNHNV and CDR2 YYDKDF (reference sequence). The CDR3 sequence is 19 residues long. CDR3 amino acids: CATSREGPSGGGASETQYF. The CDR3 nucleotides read TGTGCCACCAGCAGAGAAGGTCCCTCTGGCGGGGGGGCATCTGAGACCCAGTACTTC. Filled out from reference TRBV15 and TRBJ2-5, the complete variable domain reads DAMVIQNPRYQVTQFGKPVTLSCSQTLNHNVMYWYQQKSSQAPKLLFHYYDKDFNNEADTPDNFQSRRPNTSFCFLDIRSPGLGDTAMYLCATSREGPSGGGASETQYFGPGTRLLVL.

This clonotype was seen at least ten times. CDR3 nucleotides: TGTGCCATCAGAACAAGACAGGACTCCTACGAGCAGTACTTC. Its translation: CAIRTRQDSYEQYF. This chain joins TRBV10-3 and TRBJ2-7; perhaps TRBD1 as D (6 bases). Trimming removed 6 bases from V and 0 bases from J, with 12 bases in between. This CDR3 is 14 amino acids long. The germline CDR1 and CDR2 sequences are ENHRY and SYGVKD.

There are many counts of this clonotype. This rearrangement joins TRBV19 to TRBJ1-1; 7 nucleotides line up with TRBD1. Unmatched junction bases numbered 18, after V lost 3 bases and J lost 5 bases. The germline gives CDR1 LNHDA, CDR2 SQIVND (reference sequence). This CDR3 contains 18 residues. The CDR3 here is CASSIQYSTGTGATEAFF. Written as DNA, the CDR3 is TGTGCCAGTAGTATCCAGTACAGTACAGGAACAGGGGCTACTGAAGCTTTCTTT. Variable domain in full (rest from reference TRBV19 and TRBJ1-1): DGGITQSPKYLFRKEGQNVTLSCEQNLNHDAMYWYRQDPGQGLRLIYYSQIVNDFQKGDIAEGYSVSREKKESFPLTVTSAQKNPTAFYLCASSIQYSTGTGATEAFFGQGTRLTVV.

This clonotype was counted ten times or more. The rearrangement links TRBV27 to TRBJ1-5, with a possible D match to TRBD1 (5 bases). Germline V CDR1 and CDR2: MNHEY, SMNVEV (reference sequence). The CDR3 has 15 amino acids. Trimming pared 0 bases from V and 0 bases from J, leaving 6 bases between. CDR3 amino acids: CASSLSRVSNQPQHF. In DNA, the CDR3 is TGTGCCAGCAGTTTATCCAGGGTTAGCAATCAGCCCCAGCATTTT.

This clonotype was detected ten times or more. The CDR3: CANAGTSGTGELFF. DNA of the CDR3: TGTGCCAACGCCGGGACTAGCGGCACCGGGGAGCTGTTTTTT. The chain has TRBV10-3 and TRBJ2-2, with 11 nucleotides matching TRBD2. Trimming cost V 10 bases and J 4 bases; bases outside gene matches: 5. Germline V lookup: CDR1 ENHRY, CDR2 SYGVKD. The length of the CDR3 is 14 residues.

CDR3 protein: CASSFRVITVYTF. The CDR3 DNA sequence: TGTGCCAGCAGTTTCAGGGTCATTACTGTCTACACCTTC. The V and J genes are TRBV28 and TRBJ1-2, with D tentatively TRBD1 (5 bases). Between the trimmed V and J ends, which lost 3 bases and 10 bases, there was a span of 15 bases. CDR1 and CDR2 (germline): MDHEN, SYDVKM. This CDR3 comprises 13 residues.

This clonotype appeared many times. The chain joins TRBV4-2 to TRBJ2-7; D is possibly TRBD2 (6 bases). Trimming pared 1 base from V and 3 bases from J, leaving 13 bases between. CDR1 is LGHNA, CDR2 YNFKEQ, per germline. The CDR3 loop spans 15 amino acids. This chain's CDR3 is CASSQVLGSDYEQYF. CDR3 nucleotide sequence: TGTGCCAGCAGCCAAGTCCTCGGGAGTGACTACGAGCAGTACTTC.

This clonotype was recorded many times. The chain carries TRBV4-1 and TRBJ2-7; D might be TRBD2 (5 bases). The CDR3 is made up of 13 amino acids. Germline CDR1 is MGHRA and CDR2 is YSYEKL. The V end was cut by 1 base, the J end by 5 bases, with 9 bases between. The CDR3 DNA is TGCGCCAGCAGCCAAGTACGAGGGCACGAGCAGTACTTC. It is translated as CASSQVRGHEQYF.

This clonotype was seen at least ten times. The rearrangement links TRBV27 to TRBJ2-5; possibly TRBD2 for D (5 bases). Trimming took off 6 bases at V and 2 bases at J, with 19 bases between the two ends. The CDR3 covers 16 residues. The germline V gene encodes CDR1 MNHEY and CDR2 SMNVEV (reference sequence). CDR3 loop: CASRPRVGPGQETQYF. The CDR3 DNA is TGTGCCAGCAGGCCGAGGGTAGGCCCGGGGCAAGAGACCCAGTACTTC.

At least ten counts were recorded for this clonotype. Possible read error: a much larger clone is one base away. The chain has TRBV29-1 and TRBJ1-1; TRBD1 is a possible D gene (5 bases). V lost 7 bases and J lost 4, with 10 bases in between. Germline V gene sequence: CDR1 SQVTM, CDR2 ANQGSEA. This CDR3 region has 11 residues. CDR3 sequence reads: CSGGVFTEAFF. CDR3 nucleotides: TGCAGCGGAGGGGTCTTCACTGAAGCTTTCTTT.